The sequence of this T cell receptor beta chain was determined in a study of beta chain features in type 1 diabetes. About the research overall: When patients were set against healthy donors, age, gender and cell yields were similar. Some 110 million sorted cells were examined across all samples.

General observations from the study: Researchers report that Type 1 diabetes patients had moderately but significantly shorter TCRB CDR3s across all four CD4+ subsets. A definitive answer on HLA type influencing TCRB rearrangement was not reached here.

On this clone itself: No antigen is known for it.

Every isolated RNA sample was fully reverse transcribed, so sequencing captured expressed TCRB transcripts. The table came from immunoSEQ multiplex PCR; TCRdb's copy has only in-frame clones and leaves some out. Of 50,000 or so clones in the sample, approximately 45% were seen once. The CDR3 length is 15 residues. Germline V gene lookup returns CDR1 MNHEY and CDR2 SMNVEV (reference sequence). V lost 6 bases to trimming and J lost 5 bases; unmatched junction nucleotides: 10. The sequencing sample was made of Tregs from blood. The source is a man in his thirties or forties with type 1 diabetes. This chain links TRBV27 with TRBJ2-5; 9 nucleotides align to TRBD1. CDR3 loop: CASRGQGAKVETQYF. CDR3 nucleotide sequence: TGTGCCAGCAGGGGACAGGGTGCTAAGGTGGAGACCCAGTACTTC.